The entry that follows covers one T cell receptor beta chain sequence. The antigen is undetermined. Sequencing used immunoSEQ multiplex PCR; TCRdb keeps in-frame clones, though not all of them. There are tens of thousands of clones in the sample; nearly 90% occur only once, and about 2.6% lies in the top ten. These data are taken from a study of T cell responses to AZD1222 COVID-19 vaccine. Study results and limitations: Repertoire sampling occurred only after the peak T cell response. Variant regions that are unmutated are reportedly the target of nearly half of spike-specific TCRs. Dominant CD4 TCR responses targeted spike regions 160-218 and 743-854. Just a handful of AZD1222 recipients tested seropositive at baseline.

CDR3 length equals 14 residues. V lost 2 bases and J 0 bases, leaving 7 bases between the germline ends. CDR1 and CDR2 from the germline V gene are SGHDT and YYEEEE. Sequences were derived from peripheral blood, sampled on day 0 of MenACWY control vaccination. The chain is built from TRBV5-6 and TRBJ2-3, with D perhaps matching TRBD2 (6 bases). The sequence came from an adult in good health. The DNA for the CDR3 is TGTGCCAGCAGCTTTGGGACTAGCACAGATACGCAGTATTTT. Translation gives CASSFGTSTDTQYF.